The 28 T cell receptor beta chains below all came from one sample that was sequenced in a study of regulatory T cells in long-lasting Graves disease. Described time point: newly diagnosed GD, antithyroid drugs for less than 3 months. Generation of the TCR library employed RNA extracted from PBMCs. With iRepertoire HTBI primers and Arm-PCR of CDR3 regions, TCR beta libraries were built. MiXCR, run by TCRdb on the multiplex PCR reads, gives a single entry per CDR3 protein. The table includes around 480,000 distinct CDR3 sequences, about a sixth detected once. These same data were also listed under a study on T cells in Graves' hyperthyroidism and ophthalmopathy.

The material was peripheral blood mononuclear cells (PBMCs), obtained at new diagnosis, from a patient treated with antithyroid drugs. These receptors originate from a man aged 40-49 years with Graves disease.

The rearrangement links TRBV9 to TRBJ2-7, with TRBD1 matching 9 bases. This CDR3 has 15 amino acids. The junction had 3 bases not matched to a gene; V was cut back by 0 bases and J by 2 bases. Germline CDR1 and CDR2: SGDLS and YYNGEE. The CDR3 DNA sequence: TGTGCCAGCAGCGTAGAAGGACAGGGGACCTACGAGCAGTACTTC. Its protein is CASSVEGQGTYEQYF.

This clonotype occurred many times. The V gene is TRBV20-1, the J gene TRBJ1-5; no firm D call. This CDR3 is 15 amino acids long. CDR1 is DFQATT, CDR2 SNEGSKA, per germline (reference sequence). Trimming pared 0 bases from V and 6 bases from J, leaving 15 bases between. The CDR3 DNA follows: TGCAGTGCTAGAGATGGCAGGTTCTACCCTCAGCCCCAGCATTTT. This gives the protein CSARDGRFYPQPQHF.

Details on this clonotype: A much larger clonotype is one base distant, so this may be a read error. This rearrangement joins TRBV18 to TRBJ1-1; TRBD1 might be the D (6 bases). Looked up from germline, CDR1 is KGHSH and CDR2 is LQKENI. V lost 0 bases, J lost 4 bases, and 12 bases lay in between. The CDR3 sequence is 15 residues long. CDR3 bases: TGTGCCAGCTCACCACCCAGGGGATTGAGCACTGAAGCTTTCTTT. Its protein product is CASSPPRGLSTEAFF.

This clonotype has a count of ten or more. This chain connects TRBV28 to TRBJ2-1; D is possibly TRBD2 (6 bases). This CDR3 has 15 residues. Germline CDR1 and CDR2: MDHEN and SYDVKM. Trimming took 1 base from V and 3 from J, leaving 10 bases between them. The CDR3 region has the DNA TGTGCCAGCAGTTTATATGGGGGGATCTACAATGAGCAGTTCTTC. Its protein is CASSLYGGIYNEQFF.

CDR3 nucleotides: TGTGCCAGCAGTTCCCGACAGGGTACCGAGCAGTACTTC. Translated, it gives CASSSRQGTEQYF. The genes are TRBV6-5 and TRBJ2-7; 7 bases line up with TRBD1. Germline lookup yields CDR1 MNHEY and CDR2 SVGAGI. V shed 4 bases, J shed 6 bases, and the junction held 6 bases outside the gene matches. CDR3 length equals 13 residues.

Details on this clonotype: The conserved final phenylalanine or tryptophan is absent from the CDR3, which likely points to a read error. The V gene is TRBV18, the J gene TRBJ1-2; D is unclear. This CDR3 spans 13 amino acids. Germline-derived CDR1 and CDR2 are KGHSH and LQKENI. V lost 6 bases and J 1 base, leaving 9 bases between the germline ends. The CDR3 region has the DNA TGTGCCAGCTCTCAGCAGGTTAACTATGGCTACACCTAC. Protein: CASSQQVNYGYTY.

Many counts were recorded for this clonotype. CDR3 protein: CARSGTSYEQYF. For the CDR3, the DNA is TGTGCCCGGTCCGGGACCTCCTACGAGCAGTACTTC. V is TRBV30 and J is TRBJ2-7; D possibly matches TRBD1 or TRBD2 (5 bases each). The CDR3 has 12 amino acids. Deletions cut 8 bases from V and 0 bases from J, with 11 bases between. Germline-derived CDR1 and CDR2 are GTSNPN and SVGIG (reference sequence).

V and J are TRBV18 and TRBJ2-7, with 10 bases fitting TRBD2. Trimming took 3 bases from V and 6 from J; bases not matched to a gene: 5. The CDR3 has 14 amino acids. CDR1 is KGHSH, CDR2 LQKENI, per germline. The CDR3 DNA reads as TGTGCCAGCTCACCCATGCTAGCGGGAGTCGAGCAGTACTTC. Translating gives CASSPMLAGVEQYF.

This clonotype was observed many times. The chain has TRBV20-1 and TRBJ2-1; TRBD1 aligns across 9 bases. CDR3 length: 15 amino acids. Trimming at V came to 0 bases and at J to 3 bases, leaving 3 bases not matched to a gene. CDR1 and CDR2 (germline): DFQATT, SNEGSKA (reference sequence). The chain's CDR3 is CSARETGGFYNEQFF. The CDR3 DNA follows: TGCAGTGCTAGAGAAACAGGGGGCTTCTACAATGAGCAGTTCTTC.

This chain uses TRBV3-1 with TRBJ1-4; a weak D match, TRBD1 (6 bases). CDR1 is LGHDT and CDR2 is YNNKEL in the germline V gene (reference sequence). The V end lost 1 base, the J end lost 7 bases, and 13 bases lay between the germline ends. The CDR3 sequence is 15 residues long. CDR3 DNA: TGTGCCAGCAGCCAAGGAGGGGGAATTGTTGAAAAACTGTTTTTT. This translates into CASSQGGGIVEKLFF.

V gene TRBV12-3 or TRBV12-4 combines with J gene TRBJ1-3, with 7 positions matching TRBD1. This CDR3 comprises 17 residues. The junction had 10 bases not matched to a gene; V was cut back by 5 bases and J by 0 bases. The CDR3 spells CASSPTGARNSGNTIYF. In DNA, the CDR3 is TGTGCCAGCAGTCCAACAGGGGCCAGGAACTCTGGAAACACCATATATTTT.

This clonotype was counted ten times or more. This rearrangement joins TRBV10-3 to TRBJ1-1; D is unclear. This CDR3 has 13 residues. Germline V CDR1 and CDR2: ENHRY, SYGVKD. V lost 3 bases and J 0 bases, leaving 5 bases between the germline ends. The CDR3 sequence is CAISDMMNTEAFF. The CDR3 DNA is TGTGCCATCAGTGATATGATGAACACTGAAGCTTTCTTT.

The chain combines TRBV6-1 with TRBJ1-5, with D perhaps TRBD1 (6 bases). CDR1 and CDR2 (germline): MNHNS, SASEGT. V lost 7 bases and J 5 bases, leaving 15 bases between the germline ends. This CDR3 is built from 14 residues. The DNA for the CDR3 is TGTGCCAGCAAGGGGGGATTTGTTCATCAGCCCCAGCATTTT. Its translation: CASKGGFVHQPQHF.

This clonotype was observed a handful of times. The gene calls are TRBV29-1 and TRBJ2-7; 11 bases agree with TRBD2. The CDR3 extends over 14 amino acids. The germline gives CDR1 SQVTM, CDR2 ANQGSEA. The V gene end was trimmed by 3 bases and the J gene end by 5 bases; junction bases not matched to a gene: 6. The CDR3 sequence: CSVEIAGGRHEQYF. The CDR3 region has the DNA TGCAGCGTTGAGATAGCGGGAGGGAGGCACGAGCAGTACTTC.

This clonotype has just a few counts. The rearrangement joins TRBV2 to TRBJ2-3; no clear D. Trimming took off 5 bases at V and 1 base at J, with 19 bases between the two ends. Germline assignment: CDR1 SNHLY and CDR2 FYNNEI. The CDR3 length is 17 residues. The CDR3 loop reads CASSYRTSISGTDTQYF. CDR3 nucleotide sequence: TGTGCCAGCAGTTATCGGACCTCCATCTCTGGCACAGATACGCAGTATTTT.

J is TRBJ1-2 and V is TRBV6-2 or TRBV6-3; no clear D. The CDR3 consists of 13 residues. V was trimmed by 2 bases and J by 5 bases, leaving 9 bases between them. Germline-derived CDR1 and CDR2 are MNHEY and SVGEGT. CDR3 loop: CASSYEAEYGYTF. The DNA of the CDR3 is TGTGCCAGCAGTTACGAGGCGGAGTATGGCTACACCTTC.

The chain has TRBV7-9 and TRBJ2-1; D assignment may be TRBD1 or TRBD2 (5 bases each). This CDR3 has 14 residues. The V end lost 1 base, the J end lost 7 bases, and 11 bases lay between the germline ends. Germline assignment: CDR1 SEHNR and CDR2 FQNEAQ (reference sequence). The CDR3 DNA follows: TGTGCCAGCAGCTTAGGAGGGGCCGGGAATGAGCAGTTCTTC. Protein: CASSLGGAGNEQFF.

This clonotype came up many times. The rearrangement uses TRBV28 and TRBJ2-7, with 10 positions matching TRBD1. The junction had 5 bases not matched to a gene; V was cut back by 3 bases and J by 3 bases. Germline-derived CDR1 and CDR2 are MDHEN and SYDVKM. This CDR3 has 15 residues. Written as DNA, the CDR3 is TGTGCCAGCAGTTTCGGGACAGGGGTCTACTACGAGCAGTACTTC. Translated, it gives CASSFGTGVYYEQYF.

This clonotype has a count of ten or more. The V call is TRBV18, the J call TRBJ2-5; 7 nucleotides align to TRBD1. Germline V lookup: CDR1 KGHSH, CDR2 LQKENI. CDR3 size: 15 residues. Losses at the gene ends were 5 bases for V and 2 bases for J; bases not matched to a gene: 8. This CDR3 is CASSLGQRLQETQYF. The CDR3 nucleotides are TGTGCCAGCTCATTGGGACAGAGACTGCAAGAGACCCAGTACTTC.

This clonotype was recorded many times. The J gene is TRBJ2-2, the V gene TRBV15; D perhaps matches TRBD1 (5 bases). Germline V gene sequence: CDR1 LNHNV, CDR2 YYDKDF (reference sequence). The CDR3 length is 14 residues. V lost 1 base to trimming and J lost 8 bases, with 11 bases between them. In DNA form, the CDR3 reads TGTGCCACCAGCAGAGTAGGGGATGCGGGGGAGCTGTTTTTT. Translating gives CATSRVGDAGELFF.

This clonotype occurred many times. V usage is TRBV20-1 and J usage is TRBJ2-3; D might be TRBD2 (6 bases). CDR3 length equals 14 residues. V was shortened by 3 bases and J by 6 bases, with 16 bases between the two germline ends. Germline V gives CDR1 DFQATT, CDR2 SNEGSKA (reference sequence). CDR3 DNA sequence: TGCAGTGCTAGTGCCACGGGAGTTGCGGATACGCAGTATTTT. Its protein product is CSASATGVADTQYF.

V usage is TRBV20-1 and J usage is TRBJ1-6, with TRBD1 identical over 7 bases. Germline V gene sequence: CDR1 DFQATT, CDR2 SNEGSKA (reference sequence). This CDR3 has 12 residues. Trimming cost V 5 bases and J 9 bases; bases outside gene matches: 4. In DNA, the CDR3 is TGCAGTGCTCTTCAGGGGGTTTCACCCCTCCACTTT. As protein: CSALQGVSPLHF.

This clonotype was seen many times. The CDR3 coding sequence is TGTGCCAGCAGCTCGGGACTTTACTACGAGCAGTACTTC. It codes for CASSSGLYYEQYF. This chain connects TRBV12-3 or TRBV12-4 to TRBJ2-7, with a weak D call TRBD2 (6 bases). The V end lost 6 bases, the J end lost 3 bases, and 12 bases lay between the germline ends. This CDR3 comprises 13 residues.

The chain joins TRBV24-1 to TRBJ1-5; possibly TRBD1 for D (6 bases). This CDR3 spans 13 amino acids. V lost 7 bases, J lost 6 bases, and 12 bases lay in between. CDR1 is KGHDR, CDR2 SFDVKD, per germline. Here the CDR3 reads CATRGRGGQPQHF. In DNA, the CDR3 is TGTGCCACCAGGGGCAGGGGTGGTCAGCCCCAGCATTTT.

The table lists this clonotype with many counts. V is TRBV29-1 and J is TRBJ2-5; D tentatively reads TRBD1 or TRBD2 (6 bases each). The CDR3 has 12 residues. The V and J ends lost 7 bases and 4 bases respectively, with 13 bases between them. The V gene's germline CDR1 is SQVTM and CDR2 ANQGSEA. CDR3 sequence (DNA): TGCAGCGCTACCGGGGGCGCAGAGACCCAGTACTTC. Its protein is CSATGGAETQYF.

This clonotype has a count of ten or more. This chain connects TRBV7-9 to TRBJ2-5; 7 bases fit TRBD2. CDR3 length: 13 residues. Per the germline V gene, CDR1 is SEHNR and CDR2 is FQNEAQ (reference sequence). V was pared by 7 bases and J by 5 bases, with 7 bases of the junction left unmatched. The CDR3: CASTKGLSETQYF. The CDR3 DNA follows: TGTGCCAGCACCAAGGGACTATCGGAGACCCAGTACTTC.

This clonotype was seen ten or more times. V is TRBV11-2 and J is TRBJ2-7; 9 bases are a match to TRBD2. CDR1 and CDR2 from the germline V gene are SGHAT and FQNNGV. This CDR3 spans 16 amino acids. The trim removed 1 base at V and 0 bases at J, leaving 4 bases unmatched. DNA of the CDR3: TGTGCCAGCAGCTTAGGGCGGGAGGGCGACTCCTACGAGCAGTACTTC. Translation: CASSLGREGDSYEQYF.

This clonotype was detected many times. The CDR3 sequence is CASSEGGPELYEQYF. The CDR3 region has the DNA TGTGCCAGCAGTGAAGGGGGTCCTGAACTCTACGAGCAGTACTTC. V usage is TRBV6-1 and J usage is TRBJ2-7; D is unresolved. The CDR3 covers 15 residues. Trimming shortened V by 1 base and J by 3 bases, and 13 bases separated the two germline ends. Germline CDR1 reads MNHNS; CDR2 reads SASEGT.